This T cell receptor (beta chain) was captured in a study of patients and donors after allogeneic stem cell transplantation. This clonotype has only a few counts. TCRdb recomputed calls from the RT-PCR reads with MiXCR, one row per CDR3 protein. Among approximately 17,000 distinct CDR3 sequences listed, around a quarter were seen once. This CDR3 spans 12 amino acids. V dropped 8 bases and J dropped 8 bases, with 15 bases sitting between them. Germline V gives CDR1 SNHLY, CDR2 FYNNEI. Source material: blood, either unsorted or a sorted T cell fraction (not recorded which). V is TRBV2 and J is TRBJ1-2; D possibly corresponds to TRBD1 (5 bases). The clonotype comes from a human donor who was either an allogeneic HSCT recipient or a stem cell or donor lymphocyte infusion donor (not recorded which). It is not recorded whose cells these are; they may come from a transplant donor. The CDR3 DNA reads as TGTGCCAGCTGGGGCCCTCTGGACGGCTACACCTTC. As protein: CASWGPLDGYTF. Complete variable domain (other parts from reference TRBV2 and TRBJ1-2): EPEVTQTPSHQVTQMGQEVILRCVPISNHLYFYWYRQILGQKVEFLVSFYNNEISEKSEIFDDQFSVERPDGSNFTLKIRSTKLEDSAMYFCASWGPLDGYTFGSGTRLTVV.